Below are 30 T cell receptor beta chains sequenced from a single sample in a study of cytomegalovirus exposure and HLA in healthy donors. The repertoire was sequenced with immunoSEQ multiplex PCR; TCRdb's copy has only in-frame clones and lacks some. The sample has 120,000 to 150,000 clones; roughly 90% are singletons. The sample consisted of PBMCs. These receptors all stem from a young man in good health and CMV-seropositive.

The genes are TRBV19 and TRBJ2-3; D unresolved. Between the trimmed V and J ends, which lost 6 bases and 2 bases, there was a span of 9 bases. CDR1 is LNHDA and CDR2 is SQIVND in the germline V gene (reference sequence). There are 13 residues in the CDR3. The CDR3: CASRRHSTDTQYF. The CDR3, as DNA: TGTGCCAGTAGGCGACACTCCACAGATACGCAGTATTTT. The variable domain in full, with the rest retrieved from reference TRBV19 and TRBJ2-3, is DGGITQSPKYLFRKEGQNVTLSCEQNLNHDAMYWYRQDPGQGLRLIYYSQIVNDFQKGDIAEGYSVSREKKESFPLTVTSAQKNPTAFYLCASRRHSTDTQYFGPGTRLTVL.

J is TRBJ2-3 and V is TRBV7-9; TRBD2 might be the D (6 bases). CDR1 is SEHNR, CDR2 FQNEAQ, per germline (reference sequence). The V end lost 5 bases, the J end lost 2 bases, and 14 bases lay between the germline ends. The CDR3 length is 15 residues. The CDR3 bases are TGTGCCAGCAGCGCGGGGCGAACCTCCACAGATACGCAGTATTTT. Translated, it gives CASSAGRTSTDTQYF.

This clone was seen just once. The chain uses TRBV4-1 and TRBJ2-1; 8 nucleotides match TRBD2. This CDR3 is 16 amino acids long. Trimming removed 1 base from V and 2 bases from J; junction bases left unmatched: 4. CDR1 is MGHRA and CDR2 is YSYEKL in the germline V gene. CDR3 DNA: TGCGCCAGCAGCCAAGTCAGCGGGGGCGCCTACAATGAGCAGTTCTTC. Translating it yields CASSQVSGGAYNEQFF.

The rearrangement links TRBV5-1 to TRBJ2-7; TRBD1 aligns across 8 bases. CDR1 and CDR2 (germline): SGHRS, YFSETQ. Germline trimming cut 0 bases from V and 5 bases from J; bases unmatched to any gene: 4. This CDR3 has 14 amino acids. The CDR3 loop is CASSLGTGNNEQYF. CDR3 in DNA: TGCGCCAGCAGCTTGGGGACAGGGAACAACGAGCAGTACTTC. Full variable domain (remainder filled in from reference TRBV5-1 and TRBJ2-7): KAGVTQTPRYLIKTRGQQVTLSCSPISGHRSVSWYQQTPGQGLQFLFEYFSETQRNKGNFPGRFSGRQFSNSRSEMNVSTLELGDSALYLCASSLGTGNNEQYFGPGTRLTVT.

The chain couples TRBV7-2 to TRBJ2-1; D unclear. Germline CDR1 reads SGHTA; CDR2 reads FQGNSA. Trimming cost V 2 bases and J 10 bases, with 12 bases left between them. The length of the CDR3 is 13 residues. The CDR3 loop reads CASSLSGRLEQFF. The CDR3 DNA reads as TGTGCCAGCAGCTTATCGGGTCGCTTGGAGCAGTTCTTC.

The V call is TRBV5-1, the J call TRBJ2-2, with no clear D. CDR1 is SGHRS, CDR2 YFSETQ, per germline. The CDR3 contains 15 residues. The ends were cut back, 0 bases at V and 6 bases at J, with 12 bases in the middle. CDR3 sequence: CASSLDPGISGELFF. DNA for the CDR3: TGCGCCAGCAGCTTGGACCCAGGAATCTCCGGGGAGCTGTTTTTT.

The V gene is TRBV11-2, the J gene TRBJ2-3; 11 bases map to TRBD2. Germline V CDR1 and CDR2: SGHAT, FQNNGV. V lost 5 bases, J lost 5 bases, and 6 bases stayed unmatched. The CDR3 covers 15 residues. Here the CDR3 reads CASSPTSGRRDTQYF. DNA for the CDR3: TGTGCCAGCAGCCCTACTAGCGGGAGAAGAGATACGCAGTATTTT.

The rearrangement joins TRBV10-3 to TRBJ1-2; D perhaps matches TRBD1 (6 bases). The germline gives CDR1 ENHRY, CDR2 SYGVKD. The CDR3 has 13 amino acids. The V end was cut by 3 bases, the J end by 4 bases, with 9 bases between. The CDR3 loop reads CAISEGQSYGYTF. The CDR3 nucleotides read TGTGCCATCAGTGAAGGACAGAGCTATGGCTACACCTTC.

The rearrangement uses TRBV5-1 and TRBJ1-2; TRBD1 matches at 8 bases. Losses at the gene ends were 0 bases for V and 4 bases for J; bases not matched to a gene: 5. Per the germline V gene, CDR1 is SGHRS and CDR2 is YFSETQ. This CDR3 has 15 amino acids. CDR3 bases: TGCGCCAGCAGCTTGGGGGCGACAGGGGTCTATGGCTACACCTTC. Amino acids: CASSLGATGVYGYTF.

The CDR3 region is CASSPRGNSNQPQHF. Here the CDR3 DNA reads TGTGCCAGCTCACCACGCGGGAATAGCAATCAGCCCCAGCATTTT. The rearrangement joins TRBV18 to TRBJ1-5, with D uncertain. The CDR3 runs to 15 residues. CDR1 and CDR2 (germline): KGHSH, LQKENI. The V end was cut by 1 base, the J end by 0 bases, with 7 bases between.

V usage is TRBV2 and J usage is TRBJ1-1; no firm D call. The length of the CDR3 is 11 residues. V shed 9 bases and J shed 0 bases, with 5 bases lying between them. Looked up from germline, CDR1 is SNHLY and CDR2 is FYNNEI. This CDR3 reads CASQVNTEAFF. CDR3 nucleotide sequence: TGTGCCAGTCAGGTGAACACTGAAGCTTTCTTT.

This rearrangement joins TRBV5-1 to TRBJ2-3; D is undetermined. The CDR3 contains 13 residues. Germline V CDR1 and CDR2: SGHRS, YFSETQ. Between the trimmed V and J ends, which lost 5 bases and 2 bases, there was a span of 9 bases. DNA of the CDR3: TGCGCCAGCAGTGAGGAAAACACAGATACGCAGTATTTT. Amino acid sequence: CASSEENTDTQYF.

This rearrangement joins TRBV10-2 to TRBJ2-3, with 8 bases that match TRBD2. Germline values: CDR1 WSHSY, CDR2 SAAADI. V trimming: 11 bases; J trimming: 5 bases; junction bases outside the gene matches: 9. The length of the CDR3 is 13 residues. This CDR3 is CAAAGGGRDTQYF. As DNA, the CDR3 is TGCGCCGCAGCCGGCGGGGGGAGAGATACGCAGTATTTT.

This chain uses TRBV6-1 with TRBJ2-5, with TRBD1 identical over 11 bases. Per germline, CDR1 MNHNS and CDR2 SASEGT. The CDR3 has 15 amino acids. Unmatched junction bases numbered 7, after V lost 6 bases and J lost 4 bases. CDR3 sequence: CASRTGTGGPETQYF. CDR3 DNA: TGTGCCAGCAGGACCGGGACAGGGGGACCAGAGACCCAGTACTTC.

This chain connects TRBV30 to TRBJ1-1, with 9 positions matching TRBD1. Per germline, CDR1 GTSNPN and CDR2 SVGIG (reference sequence). J was trimmed by 1 base and V by 8 bases; bases with no gene match: 5. This CDR3 spans 13 amino acids. The CDR3, as DNA: TGTGCCCGGACAGGGGACAAGAACACTGAAGCTTTCTTT. Protein product: CARTGDKNTEAFF.

The V call is TRBV2, the J call TRBJ2-2; 14 bases align to TRBD2. From germline, CDR1 is SNHLY and CDR2 FYNNEI. CDR3 size: 19 residues. After removal of 3 bases from V and 2 bases from J, the junction contained 8 bases not matched to a gene. Written as DNA, the CDR3 is TGTGCCAGCAGTGAGGGACTAGCGGGGGCCCAGCTTAACACCGGGGAGCTGTTTTTT. Translation: CASSEGLAGAQLNTGELFF.

V usage is TRBV4-1 and J usage is TRBJ1-3; 9 bases line up with TRBD1. CDR3 length: 14 residues. J was trimmed by 3 bases and V by 8 bases; bases with no gene match: 5. CDR1 is MGHRA, CDR2 YSYEKL, per germline. The CDR3: CASGGDRVGNTIYF. Written as DNA, the CDR3 is TGCGCCAGCGGAGGGGACAGGGTTGGAAACACCATATATTTT.

The CDR3 loop is CASRSGTGKLYTEAFF. CDR3 bases: TGTGCCAGCAGGTCTGGGACAGGGAAGTTGTATACTGAAGCTTTCTTT. The chain combines TRBV5-4 with TRBJ1-1, with TRBD1 identical over 9 bases. J lost 5 bases, V lost 5 bases, and 13 bases had no gene match. CDR1 and CDR2 from the germline V gene are SGHNT and YYREEE (reference sequence). The CDR3 extends over 16 amino acids.

The rearrangement joins TRBV5-6 to TRBJ2-7, with 7 bases that match TRBD1. The germline V gene has CDR1 SGHDT and CDR2 YYEEEE. The CDR3 is 14 amino acids. V shed 0 bases and J 0 bases; nucleotides not matched to a gene: 0. CDR3 sequence (DNA): TGTGCCAGCAGCTTGGGGGACAGCTCCTACGAGCAGTACTTC. This encodes CASSLGDSSYEQYF.

The V and J genes are TRBV7-2 and TRBJ1-1; 10 bases line up with TRBD1. With 5 bases clipped from V and 0 bases from J, the junction kept 6 bases outside the gene matches. The CDR3 loop spans 16 amino acids. The germline gives CDR1 SGHTA, CDR2 FQGNSA. The CDR3 here is CASSRQGALMNTEAFF. As DNA, the CDR3 is TGTGCCAGCAGCCGACAGGGGGCCTTGATGAACACTGAAGCTTTCTTT.

This clone was detected only once. The chain carries TRBV19 and TRBJ1-5; 7 bases align to TRBD1. V lost 9 bases to trimming and J lost 3 bases; unmatched junction nucleotides: 5. The CDR3 totals 13 residues. Germline V CDR1 and CDR2: LNHDA, SQIVND (reference sequence). The DNA for the CDR3 is TGTGCCAGCGTACAGGGGTTCAATCAGCCCCAGCATTTT. Protein sequence: CASVQGFNQPQHF. Supplemented by reference TRBV19 and TRBJ1-5, the full variable domain reads DGGITQSPKYLFRKEGQNVTLSCEQNLNHDAMYWYRQDPGQGLRLIYYSQIVNDFQKGDIAEGYSVSREKKESFPLTVTSAQKNPTAFYLCASVQGFNQPQHFGDGTRLSIL.

This clone was recorded only once. The rearrangement uses TRBV30 and TRBJ2-1, with TRBD1 as a possible D gene (7 bases). In germline, CDR1 is GTSNPN, CDR2 SVGIG (reference sequence). V gave up 2 bases and J gave up 6 bases, with 17 bases separating them. The CDR3 covers 15 residues. The chain's CDR3 is CAWSRQGEEGNEQFF. In nucleotides, the CDR3 is TGTGCCTGGAGTCGACAGGGCGAGGAGGGCAATGAGCAGTTCTTC.

V is TRBV5-8 and J is TRBJ1-5; D may be TRBD1 (5 bases). CDR1 is SGHTS and CDR2 is YDEGEE in the germline V gene. Deletions cut 2 bases from V and 4 bases from J, with 13 bases between. The CDR3 spans 15 residues. The CDR3 region is CASSFTTGQNQPQHF. As DNA, the CDR3 is TGTGCCAGCAGCTTCACAACAGGCCAGAATCAGCCCCAGCATTTT.

This chain joins TRBV4-2 and TRBJ1-1; D ambiguous. The germline gives CDR1 LGHNA, CDR2 YNFKEQ. This CDR3 is built from 14 residues. The V gene lost 4 bases and the J gene lost 0 bases, with 9 bases spanning the gap. CDR3 sequence: CASSPRDLNTEAFF. CDR3 coding DNA: TGTGCCAGCAGCCCCCGAGATTTGAACACTGAAGCTTTCTTT.

This clone was seen a handful of times. The rearrangement links TRBV25-1 to TRBJ1-2; D is uncertain. The CDR3 has 12 amino acids. Trimming pared 5 bases from V and 8 bases from J, leaving 12 bases between. CDR1 is MGHDK and CDR2 is SYGVNS in the germline V gene. Here the CDR3 DNA reads TGTGCCAGCAGTAGGGCCACGGGGGGCTACACCTTC. It codes for CASSRATGGYTF.

This chain joins TRBV14 and TRBJ2-7; D gene uncertain. Trimming removed 6 bases from V and 2 bases from J, with 11 bases in between. Germline V gene sequence: CDR1 SGHDN, CDR2 FVKESK. The CDR3 has 13 amino acids. The CDR3: CASRQTSTYEQYF. In nucleotides, the CDR3 is TGTGCCAGCAGGCAAACGTCTACCTACGAGCAGTACTTC.

The chain couples TRBV6-1 to TRBJ2-7, with 7 nucleotides matching TRBD2. V was clipped by 5 bases and J by 5 bases; unmatched bases: 12. Germline values: CDR1 MNHNS, CDR2 SASEGT. There are 15 residues in the CDR3. The CDR3 reads CASSPRGSGVNEQYF. As DNA, the CDR3 is TGTGCCAGCAGTCCCCGGGGGAGCGGGGTGAACGAGCAGTACTTC.

The chain has TRBV7-9 and TRBJ2-1; D perhaps matches TRBD2 (6 bases). Germline V gene sequence: CDR1 SEHNR, CDR2 FQNEAQ (reference sequence). The CDR3 has 16 amino acids. Trimming stripped 4 bases from V and 5 bases from J, with 18 bases between. CDR3 sequence: CASSSSRQPGDNEQFF. In nucleotides, the CDR3 is TGTGCCAGCAGCTCCTCCCGACAGCCGGGGGACAATGAGCAGTTCTTC.

The gene calls are TRBV18 and TRBJ2-7; D is uncertain. CDR3 length equals 13 residues. The V end was cut by 3 bases, the J end by 0 bases, with 6 bases between. CDR1 and CDR2 (germline): KGHSH, LQKENI. CDR3 DNA sequence: TGTGCCAGCTCACCGGGCAGCTCCTACGAGCAGTACTTC. This codes for CASSPGSSYEQYF.

The rearrangement uses TRBV7-9 and TRBJ2-5, with D perhaps TRBD2 (7 bases). Trimming removed 5 bases from V and 5 bases from J, with 15 bases in between. The CDR3 totals 14 residues. Germline V lookup: CDR1 SEHNR, CDR2 FQNEAQ (reference sequence). CDR3 sequence: CASSPSGGKETQYF. The CDR3 DNA follows: TGTGCCAGCAGCCCATCGGGGGGCAAGGAGACCCAGTACTTC.